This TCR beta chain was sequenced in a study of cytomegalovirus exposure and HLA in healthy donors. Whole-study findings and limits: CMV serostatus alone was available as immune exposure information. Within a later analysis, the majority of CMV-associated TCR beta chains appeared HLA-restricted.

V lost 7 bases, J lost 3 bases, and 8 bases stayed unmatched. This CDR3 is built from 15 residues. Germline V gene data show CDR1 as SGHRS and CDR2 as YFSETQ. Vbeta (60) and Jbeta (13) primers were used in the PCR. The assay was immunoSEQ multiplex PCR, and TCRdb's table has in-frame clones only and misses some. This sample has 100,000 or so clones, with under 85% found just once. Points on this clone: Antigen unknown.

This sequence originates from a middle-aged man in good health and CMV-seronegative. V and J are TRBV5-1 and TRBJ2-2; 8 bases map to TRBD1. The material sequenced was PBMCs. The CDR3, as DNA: TGCGCCAGCTCTAGACAGGGGCAGGACACCGGGGAGCTGTTTTTT. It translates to CASSRQGQDTGELFF.